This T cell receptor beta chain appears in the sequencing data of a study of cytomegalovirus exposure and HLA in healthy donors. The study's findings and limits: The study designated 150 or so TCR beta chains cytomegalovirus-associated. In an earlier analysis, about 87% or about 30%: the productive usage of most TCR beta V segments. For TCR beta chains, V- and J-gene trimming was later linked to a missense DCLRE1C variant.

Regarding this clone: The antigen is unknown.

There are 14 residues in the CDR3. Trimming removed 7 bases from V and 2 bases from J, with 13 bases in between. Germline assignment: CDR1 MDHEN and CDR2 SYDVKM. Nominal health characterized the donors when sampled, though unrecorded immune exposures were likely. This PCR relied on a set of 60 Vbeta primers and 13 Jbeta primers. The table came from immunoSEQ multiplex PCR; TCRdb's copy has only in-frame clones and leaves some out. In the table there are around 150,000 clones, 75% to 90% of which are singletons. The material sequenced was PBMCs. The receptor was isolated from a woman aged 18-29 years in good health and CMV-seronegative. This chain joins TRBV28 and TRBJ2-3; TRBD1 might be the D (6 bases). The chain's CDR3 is CASNIGQITDTQYF. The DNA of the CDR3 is TGTGCCAGCAATATCGGACAGATCACAGATACGCAGTATTTT.